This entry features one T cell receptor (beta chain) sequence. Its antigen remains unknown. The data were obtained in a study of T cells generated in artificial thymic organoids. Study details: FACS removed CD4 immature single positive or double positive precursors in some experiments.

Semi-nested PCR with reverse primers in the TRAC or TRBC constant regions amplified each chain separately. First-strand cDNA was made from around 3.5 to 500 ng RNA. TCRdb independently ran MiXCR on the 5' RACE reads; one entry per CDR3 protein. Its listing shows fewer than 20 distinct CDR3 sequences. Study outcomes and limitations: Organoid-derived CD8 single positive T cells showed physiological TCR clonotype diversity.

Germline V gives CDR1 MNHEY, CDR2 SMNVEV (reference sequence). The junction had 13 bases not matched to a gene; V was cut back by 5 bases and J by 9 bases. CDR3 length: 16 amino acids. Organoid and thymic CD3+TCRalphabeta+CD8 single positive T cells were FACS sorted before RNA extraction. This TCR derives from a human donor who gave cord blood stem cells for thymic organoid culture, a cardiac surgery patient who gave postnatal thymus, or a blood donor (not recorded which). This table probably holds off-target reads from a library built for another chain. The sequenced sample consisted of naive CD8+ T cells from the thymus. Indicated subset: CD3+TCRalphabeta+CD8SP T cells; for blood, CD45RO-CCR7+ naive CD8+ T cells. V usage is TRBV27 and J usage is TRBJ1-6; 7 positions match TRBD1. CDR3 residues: CASSGQVVGYGSPLHF. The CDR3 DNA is TGTGCCAGCAGTGGACAGGTTGTGGGTTATGGTTCACCCCTCCACTTT.